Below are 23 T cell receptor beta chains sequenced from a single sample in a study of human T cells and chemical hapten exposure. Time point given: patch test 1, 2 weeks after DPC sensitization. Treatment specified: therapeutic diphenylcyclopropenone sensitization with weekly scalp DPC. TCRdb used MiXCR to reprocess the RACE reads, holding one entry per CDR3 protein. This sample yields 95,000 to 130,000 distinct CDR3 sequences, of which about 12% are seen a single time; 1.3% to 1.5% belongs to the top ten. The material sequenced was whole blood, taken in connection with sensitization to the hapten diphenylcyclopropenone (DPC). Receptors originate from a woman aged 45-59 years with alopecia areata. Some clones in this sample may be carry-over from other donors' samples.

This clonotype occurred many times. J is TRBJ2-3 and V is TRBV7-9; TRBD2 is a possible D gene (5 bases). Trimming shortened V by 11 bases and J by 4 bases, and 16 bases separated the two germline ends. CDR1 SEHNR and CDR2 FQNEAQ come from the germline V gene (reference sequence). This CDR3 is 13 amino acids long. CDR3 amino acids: CALEILAADTQYF. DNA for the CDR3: TGTGCCTTGGAGATTCTAGCTGCAGATACGCAGTATTTT.

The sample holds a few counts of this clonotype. CDR3 residues: CASSLGEAVETQYF. The CDR3 DNA sequence: TGTGCCAGCAGCTTAGGAGAGGCGGTGGAGACCCAGTACTTC. The chain combines TRBV13 with TRBJ2-5; D gene uncertain. Looked up from germline, CDR1 is PRHDT and CDR2 is FYEKMQ (reference sequence). The V gene lost 0 bases and the J gene lost 5 bases, with 10 bases spanning the gap. CDR3 size: 14 residues.

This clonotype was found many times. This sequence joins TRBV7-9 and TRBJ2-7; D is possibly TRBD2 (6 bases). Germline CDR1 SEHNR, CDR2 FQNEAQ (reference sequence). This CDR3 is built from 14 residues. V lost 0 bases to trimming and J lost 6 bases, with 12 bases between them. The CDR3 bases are TGTGCCAGCAGCTTAGCCACTACAGCGGGCGAGCAGTACTTC. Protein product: CASSLATTAGEQYF.

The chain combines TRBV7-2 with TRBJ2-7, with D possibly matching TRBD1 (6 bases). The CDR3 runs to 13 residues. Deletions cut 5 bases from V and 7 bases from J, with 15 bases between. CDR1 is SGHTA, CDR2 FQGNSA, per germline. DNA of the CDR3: TGTGCCAGCAGCCACGAAATAGACAGGGAGCAGTACTTC. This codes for CASSHEIDREQYF.

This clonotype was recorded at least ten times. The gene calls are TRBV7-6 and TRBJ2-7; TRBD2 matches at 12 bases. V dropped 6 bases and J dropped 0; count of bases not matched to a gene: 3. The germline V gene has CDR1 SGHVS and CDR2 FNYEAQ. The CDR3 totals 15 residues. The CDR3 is CASRPTSGGSYEQYF. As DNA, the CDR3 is TGTGCCAGCAGACCGACTAGCGGGGGCTCCTACGAGCAGTACTTC.

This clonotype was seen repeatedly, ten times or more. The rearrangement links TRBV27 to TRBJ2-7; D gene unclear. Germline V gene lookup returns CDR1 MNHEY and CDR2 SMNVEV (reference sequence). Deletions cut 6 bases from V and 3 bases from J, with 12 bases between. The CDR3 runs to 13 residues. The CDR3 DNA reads TGTGCCAGCAGCCTTGGAATTGGCTACGAGCAGTACTTC. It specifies CASSLGIGYEQYF.

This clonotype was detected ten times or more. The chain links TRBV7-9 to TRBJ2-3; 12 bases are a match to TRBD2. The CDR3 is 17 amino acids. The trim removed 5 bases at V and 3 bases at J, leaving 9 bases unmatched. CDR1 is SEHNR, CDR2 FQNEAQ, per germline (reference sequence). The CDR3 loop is CASSARLAGEGTDTQYF. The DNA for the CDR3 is TGTGCCAGCAGCGCGCGACTAGCGGGAGAAGGTACAGATACGCAGTATTTT.

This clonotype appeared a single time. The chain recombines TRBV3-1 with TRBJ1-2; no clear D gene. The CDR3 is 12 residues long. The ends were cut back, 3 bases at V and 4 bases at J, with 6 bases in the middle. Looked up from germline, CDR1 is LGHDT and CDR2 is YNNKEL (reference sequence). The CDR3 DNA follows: TGTGCCAGCAGCCAGAGGACCTATGGCTACACCTTC. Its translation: CASSQRTYGYTF.

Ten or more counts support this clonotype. The CDR3 DNA sequence: TGTGCCATCAGCTCCCCTAGGGGCGAGACCCAGTACTTC. This gives the protein CAISSPRGETQYF. The V and J genes are TRBV10-3 and TRBJ2-5; weak D call: TRBD1 (5 bases). Looked up from germline, CDR1 is ENHRY and CDR2 is SYGVKD. The length of the CDR3 is 13 residues. V was clipped by 6 bases and J by 5 bases, with 13 bases between them.

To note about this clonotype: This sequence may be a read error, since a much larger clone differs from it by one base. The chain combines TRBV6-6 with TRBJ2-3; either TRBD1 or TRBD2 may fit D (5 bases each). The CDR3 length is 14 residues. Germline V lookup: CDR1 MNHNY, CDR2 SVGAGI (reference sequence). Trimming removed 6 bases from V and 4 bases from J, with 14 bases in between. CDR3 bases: TGTGCCAGCAGAACGGGGCCTGGCGCAGATACGCAGTATTTT. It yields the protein CASRTGPGADTQYF.

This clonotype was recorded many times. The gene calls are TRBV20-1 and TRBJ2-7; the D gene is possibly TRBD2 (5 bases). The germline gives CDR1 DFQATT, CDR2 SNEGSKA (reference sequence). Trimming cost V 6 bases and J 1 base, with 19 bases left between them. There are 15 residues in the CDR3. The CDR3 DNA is TGCAGTGCGGATGTACTAGGATACATTTCCTACGAGCAGTACTTC. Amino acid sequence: CSADVLGYISYEQYF.

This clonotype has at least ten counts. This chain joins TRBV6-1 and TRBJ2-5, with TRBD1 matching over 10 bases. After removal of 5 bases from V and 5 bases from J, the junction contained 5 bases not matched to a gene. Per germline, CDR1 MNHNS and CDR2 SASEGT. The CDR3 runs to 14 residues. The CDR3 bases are TGTGCCAGCAGTAACCGGGACAGGGGTGAGACCCAGTACTTC. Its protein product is CASSNRDRGETQYF.

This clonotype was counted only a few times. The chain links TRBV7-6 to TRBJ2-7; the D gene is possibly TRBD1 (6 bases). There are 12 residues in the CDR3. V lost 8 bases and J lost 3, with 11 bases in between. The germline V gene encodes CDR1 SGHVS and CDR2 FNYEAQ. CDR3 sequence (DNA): TGTGCCAGCGCCCAGGACAGCTACGAGCAGTACTTC. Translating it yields CASAQDSYEQYF.

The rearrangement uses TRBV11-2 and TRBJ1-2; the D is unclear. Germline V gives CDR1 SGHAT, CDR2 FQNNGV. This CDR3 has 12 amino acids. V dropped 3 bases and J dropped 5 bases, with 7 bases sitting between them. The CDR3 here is CASSLVEYGYTF. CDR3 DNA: TGTGCCAGCAGCTTGGTAGAATATGGCTACACCTTC.

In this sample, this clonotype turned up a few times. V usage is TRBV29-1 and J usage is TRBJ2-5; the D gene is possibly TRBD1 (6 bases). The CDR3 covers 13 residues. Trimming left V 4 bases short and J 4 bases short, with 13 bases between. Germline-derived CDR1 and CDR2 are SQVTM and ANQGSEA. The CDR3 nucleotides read TGCAGCGTTGCGACCGTAGGGGGAGAGACCCAGTACTTC. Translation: CSVATVGGETQYF.

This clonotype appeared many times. DNA of the CDR3: TGCGCCAGCAGCGTTGACAGGGCCGATGGGAGTCAGCCCCAGCATTTT. This codes for CASSVDRADGSQPQHF. This chain links TRBV5-1 with TRBJ1-5; 7 bases align to TRBD1. The V and J ends lost 4 bases and 6 bases, in that order; junction bases with no gene match: 13. The CDR3 sequence is 16 residues long. In germline, CDR1 is SGHRS, CDR2 YFSETQ. The whole variable domain, remainder taken from reference TRBV5-1 and TRBJ1-5, is KAGVTQTPRYLIKTRGQQVTLSCSPISGHRSVSWYQQTPGQGLQFLFEYFSETQRNKGNFPGRFSGRQFSNSRSEMNVSTLELGDSALYLCASSVDRADGSQPQHFGDGTRLSIL.

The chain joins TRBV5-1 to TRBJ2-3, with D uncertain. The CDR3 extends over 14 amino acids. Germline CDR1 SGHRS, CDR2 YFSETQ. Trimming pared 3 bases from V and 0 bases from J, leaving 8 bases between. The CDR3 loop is CASSSDGSTDTQYF. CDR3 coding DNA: TGCGCCAGCAGCTCCGACGGCAGCACAGATACGCAGTATTTT.

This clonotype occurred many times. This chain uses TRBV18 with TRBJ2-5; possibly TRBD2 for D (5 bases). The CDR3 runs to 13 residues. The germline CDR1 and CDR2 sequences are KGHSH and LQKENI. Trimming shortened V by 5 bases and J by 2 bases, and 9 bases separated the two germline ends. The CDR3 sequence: CASSGGSQETQYF. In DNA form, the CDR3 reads TGTGCCAGCTCAGGAGGCTCTCAAGAGACCCAGTACTTC.

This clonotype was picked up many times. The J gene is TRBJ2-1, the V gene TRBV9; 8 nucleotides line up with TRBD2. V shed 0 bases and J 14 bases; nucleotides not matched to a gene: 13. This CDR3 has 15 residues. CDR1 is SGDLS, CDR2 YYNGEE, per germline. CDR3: CASSVALGGSGSKFF. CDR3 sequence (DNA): TGTGCCAGCAGCGTAGCCCTAGGGGGGAGCGGGAGTAAGTTCTTC. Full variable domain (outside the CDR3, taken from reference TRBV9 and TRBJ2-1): DSGVTQTPKHLITATGQRVTLRCSPRSGDLSVYWYQQSLDQGLQFLIQYYNGEERAKGNILERFSAQQFPDLHSELNLSSLELGDSALYFCASSVALGGSGSKFFGPGTRLTVL.

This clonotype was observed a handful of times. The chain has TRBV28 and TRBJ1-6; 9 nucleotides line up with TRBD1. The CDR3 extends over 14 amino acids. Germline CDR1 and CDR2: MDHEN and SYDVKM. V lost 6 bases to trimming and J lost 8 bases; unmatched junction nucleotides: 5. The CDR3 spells CASSPQGAYSPLHF. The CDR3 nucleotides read TGTGCCAGCAGCCCACAGGGGGCCTATTCACCCCTCCACTTT.

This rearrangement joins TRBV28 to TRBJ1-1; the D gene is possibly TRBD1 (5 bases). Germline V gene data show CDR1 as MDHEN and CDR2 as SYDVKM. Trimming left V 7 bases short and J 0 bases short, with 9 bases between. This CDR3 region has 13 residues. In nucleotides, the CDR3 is TGTGCCAGCACGGGACCGATGAACACTGAAGCTTTCTTT. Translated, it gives CASTGPMNTEAFF.

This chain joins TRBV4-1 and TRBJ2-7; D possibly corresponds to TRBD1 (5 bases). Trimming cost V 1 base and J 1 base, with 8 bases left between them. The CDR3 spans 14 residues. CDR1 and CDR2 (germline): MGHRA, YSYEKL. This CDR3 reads CASSQVYRSYEQYF. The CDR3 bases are TGCGCCAGCAGCCAAGTGTACAGGTCCTACGAGCAGTACTTC.

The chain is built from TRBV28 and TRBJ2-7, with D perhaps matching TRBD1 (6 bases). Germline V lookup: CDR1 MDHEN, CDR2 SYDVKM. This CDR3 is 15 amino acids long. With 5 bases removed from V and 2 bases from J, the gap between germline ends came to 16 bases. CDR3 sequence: CASSPTGTPPYEQYF. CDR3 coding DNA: TGTGCCAGCAGTCCAACCGGGACACCCCCCTACGAGCAGTACTTC. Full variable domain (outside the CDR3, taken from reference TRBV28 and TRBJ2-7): DVKVTQSSRYLVKRTGEKVFLECVQDMDHENMFWYRQDPGLGLRLIYFSYDVKMKEKGDIPEGYSVSREKKERFSLILESASTNQTSMYLCASSPTGTPPYEQYFGPGTRLTVT.